This T cell receptor (beta chain) was obtained from a study of T cell repertoires in cytomegalovirus infection. TCRdb re-analysed the reads in MiXCR, keeping a single row per CDR3 protein. Of 400,000 or so distinct CDR3 sequences in the sample, roughly 20% were seen once. This clonotype was detected ten times or more. What it binds is not known. Study-wide points: Carriers of CMV plus the relevant HLA were identified by cumulative public TCR beta family frequency. Ex vivo responses were dominated by HLA-C-restricted CMV-specific TCR beta clonotypes.

The V gene's germline CDR1 is SGHAT and CDR2 FQNNGV. Trimming took off 6 bases at V and 4 bases at J, with 4 bases between the two ends. The CDR3 has 12 residues. The TCR originated in a human donor in good health (CMV status not recorded). Some clones in this sample may be carry-over from other donors' samples. This chain uses TRBV11-2 with TRBJ1-6; D remains unclear. The sequencing input was PBMCs. The CDR3 region is CASRHYNSPLHF. The CDR3 DNA sequence: TGTGCCAGCAGGCATTATAATTCACCCCTCCACTTT.